This passage covers 15 T cell receptor beta chains from one sample sequenced in a study of graft-versus-host responses after intestinal transplantation. The protocol was immunoSEQ multiplex PCR, while the TCRdb copy is restricted to in-frame clones and leaves out a portion. The profile shows over 90,000 clones, 91% of them singletons. The antigens these receptors bind are not known. Sequencing used unstimulated CD8+ T cells sorted from spleen or lymph node cells, obtained before intestinal transplant. The receptor source for this set is a human donor who received an intestinal transplant.

Points on this clone: The sample contains more than one DNA sequence encoding this CDR3. The gene calls are TRBV5-4 and TRBJ2-7, with a tentative D call TRBD1 (6 bases). The CDR3 spans 13 residues. V was cut by 5 bases and J by 0 bases, with 9 bases left in between. Germline CDR1 reads SGHNT; CDR2 reads YYREEE (reference sequence). CDR3 coding DNA: TGTGCCAGCAGTCCGGACAGCTCCTACGAGCAGTACTTC. Amino acid sequence: CASSPDSSYEQYF.

This rearrangement joins TRBV4-1 to TRBJ2-1; 8 bases align to TRBD2. CDR3 length: 17 residues. J was trimmed by 0 bases and V by 1 base; bases with no gene match: 5. The germline V gene has CDR1 MGHRA and CDR2 YSYEKL. This chain's CDR3 is CASSQVSGELSYNEQFF. The CDR3 nucleotides are TGCGCCAGCAGCCAAGTTAGCGGGGAGCTCTCCTACAATGAGCAGTTCTTC.

The rearrangement joins TRBV19 to TRBJ2-7; 8 bases match TRBD1. Germline CDR1 and CDR2: LNHDA and SQIVND (reference sequence). CDR3 length equals 14 residues. Trimming took 5 bases from V and 3 from J; bases not matched to a gene: 6. CDR3 sequence reads: CASSSGQGNYEQYF. The CDR3 DNA reads as TGTGCCAGTAGTTCAGGACAGGGAAACTACGAGCAGTACTTC.

The table lists this clone with a few counts. The V gene is TRBV4-1, the J gene TRBJ1-4, with a weak D call TRBD1 (5 bases). Deletions cut 1 base from V and 8 bases from J, with 20 bases between. There are 17 residues in the CDR3. Germline assignment: CDR1 MGHRA and CDR2 YSYEKL. CDR3 coding DNA: TGCGCCAGCAGCCAAGTGGGGCAGGGCATGCCCCGAGAAAAACTGTTTTTT. Its translation: CASSQVGQGMPREKLFF.

CDR3 region: CASKPSGRNNEQFF. The CDR3 bases are TGTGCCAGTAAGCCTAGCGGGAGAAACAATGAGCAGTTCTTC. V gene TRBV11-2 combines with J gene TRBJ2-1; TRBD2 agrees at 10 bases. Germline CDR1 is SGHAT and CDR2 is FQNNGV. The CDR3 covers 14 residues. With V trimmed by 9 bases and J by 5 bases, 7 bases remained unmatched.

The chain recombines TRBV4-3 with TRBJ1-4; TRBD1 might be the D (5 bases). V lost 1 base and J lost 0, with 12 bases in between. Germline CDR1 is LGHNA and CDR2 is YSLEER. This CDR3 region has 17 residues. The CDR3 nucleotides are TGCGCCAGCAGCCAAGTGCCCTCGGGGGCAACTAATGAAAAACTGTTTTTT. This gives the protein CASSQVPSGATNEKLFF.

V usage is TRBV7-9 and J usage is TRBJ2-5, with 8 bases aligning to TRBD2. This CDR3 region has 15 residues. Germline V lookup: CDR1 SEHNR, CDR2 FQNEAQ (reference sequence). V was clipped by 4 bases and J by 0 bases; unmatched bases: 4. The CDR3 sequence is CASSSAGDNQETQYF. The CDR3 nucleotides read TGTGCCAGCAGCTCAGCGGGAGATAACCAAGAGACCCAGTACTTC.

This chain joins TRBV7-6 and TRBJ2-7; 10 nucleotides align to TRBD1. CDR1 and CDR2 (germline): SGHVS, FNYEAQ. J lost 6 bases, V lost 4 bases, and 0 bases had no gene match. This CDR3 region has 12 residues. In DNA, the CDR3 is TGTGCCAGCAGCTGGACAGGGGGCGAGCAGTACTTC. Amino acids: CASSWTGGEQYF.

The chain couples TRBV6-5 to TRBJ2-7; TRBD1 agrees at 8 bases. From germline, CDR1 is MNHEY and CDR2 SVGAGI. J gave up 2 bases and V 5 bases, and 8 bases lay outside the gene matches. The CDR3 spans 15 residues. The CDR3 reads CASSPLTGGAYEQYF. CDR3 DNA sequence: TGTGCCAGCAGTCCCTTAACAGGGGGAGCCTACGAGCAGTACTTC.

This clone appeared a few times. V is TRBV4-1 and J is TRBJ1-5; TRBD1 is a possible D gene (6 bases). This CDR3 is 16 amino acids long. V was shortened by 0 bases and J by 3 bases, with 12 bases between the two germline ends. CDR1 is MGHRA and CDR2 is YSYEKL in the germline V gene. The CDR3 sequence is CASSQDIGQYNQPQHF. CDR3 nucleotide sequence: TGCGCCAGCAGCCAAGATATAGGACAGTACAATCAGCCCCAGCATTTT.

The chain carries TRBV27 and TRBJ1-5; 11 nucleotides agree with TRBD1. Germline values: CDR1 MNHEY, CDR2 SMNVEV (reference sequence). The J segment lost 5 bases and the V segment lost 5 bases, leaving 8 bases of the junction unmatched. This CDR3 contains 16 residues. The CDR3 sequence: CASSPGQGAWYQPQHF. The DNA for the CDR3 is TGTGCCAGCAGTCCAGGACAGGGGGCTTGGTATCAGCCCCAGCATTTT.

This clone was counted a single time. This chain links TRBV19 with TRBJ2-3; D unresolved. The CDR3 consists of 14 residues. Germline CDR1 is LNHDA and CDR2 is SQIVND (reference sequence). V was shortened by 6 bases and J by 4 bases, with 14 bases between the two germline ends. CDR3 in amino acids: CASSPRDVADTQYF. The CDR3 region has the DNA TGTGCCAGTAGCCCTCGCGATGTGGCAGATACGCAGTATTTT. Full variable domain (remainder filled in from reference TRBV19 and TRBJ2-3): DGGITQSPKYLFRKEGQNVTLSCEQNLNHDAMYWYRQDPGQGLRLIYYSQIVNDFQKGDIAEGYSVSREKKESFPLTVTSAQKNPTAFYLCASSPRDVADTQYFGPGTRLTVL.

This chain connects TRBV18 to TRBJ2-5; maybe TRBD1 (6 bases). V was cut by 8 bases and J by 5 bases, with 27 bases left in between. The CDR3 runs to 17 residues. The germline CDR1 and CDR2 sequences are KGHSH and LQKENI. CDR3 sequence: CASTYFWAGVRRETQYF. CDR3 bases: TGTGCCAGCACTTATTTTTGGGCAGGGGTAAGGAGGGAGACCCAGTACTTC.

The chain couples TRBV11-2 to TRBJ2-7, with D perhaps TRBD1 (6 bases). The CDR3 consists of 15 residues. V was pared by 0 bases and J by 1 base, with 10 bases between. CDR1 and CDR2 (germline): SGHAT, FQNNGV. CDR3 sequence reads: CASSLDLTGSYEQYF. Here the CDR3 DNA reads TGTGCCAGCAGCTTAGATTTAACAGGGTCCTACGAGCAGTACTTC.

V is TRBV7-9 and J is TRBJ2-7; 8 bases are shared with TRBD1. The CDR3 has 15 residues. The germline CDR1 and CDR2 sequences are SEHNR and FQNEAQ (reference sequence). V trimming: 6 bases; J trimming: 0 bases; junction bases outside the gene matches: 7. CDR3 protein: CASSRGQDSSYEQYF. The DNA of the CDR3 is TGTGCCAGCAGTCGGGGACAGGACAGCTCCTACGAGCAGTACTTC. Full variable domain (rest looked up from reference TRBV7-9 and TRBJ2-7): DTGVSQNPRHKITKRGQNVTFRCDPISEHNRLYWYRQTLGQGPEFLTYFQNEAQLEKSRLLSDRFSAERPKGSFSTLEIQRTEQGDSAMYLCASSRGQDSSYEQYFGPGTRLTVT.